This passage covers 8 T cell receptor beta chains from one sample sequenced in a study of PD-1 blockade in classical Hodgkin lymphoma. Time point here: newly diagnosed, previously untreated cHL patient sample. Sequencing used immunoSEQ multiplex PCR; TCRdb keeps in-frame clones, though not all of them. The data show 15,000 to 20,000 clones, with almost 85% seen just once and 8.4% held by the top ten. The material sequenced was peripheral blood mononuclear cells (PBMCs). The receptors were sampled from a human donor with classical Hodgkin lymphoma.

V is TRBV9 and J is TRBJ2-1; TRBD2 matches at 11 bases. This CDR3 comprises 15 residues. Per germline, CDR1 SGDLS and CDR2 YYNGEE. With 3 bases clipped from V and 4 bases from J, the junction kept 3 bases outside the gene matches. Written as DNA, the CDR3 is TGTGCCAGCAGCGGAGGGACTAGCGGATACAATGAGCAGTTCTTC. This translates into CASSGGTSGYNEQFF.

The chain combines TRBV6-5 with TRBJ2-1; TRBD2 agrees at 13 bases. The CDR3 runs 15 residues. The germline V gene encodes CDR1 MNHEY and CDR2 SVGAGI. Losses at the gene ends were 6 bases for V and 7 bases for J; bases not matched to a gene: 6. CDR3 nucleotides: TGTGCCAGCAGACGACCGGGACTAGCGGGAAATGAGCAGTTCTTC. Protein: CASRRPGLAGNEQFF.

The CDR3 spells CASSRDYNYEQYF. The CDR3 DNA reads as TGTGCCAGCAGCCGGGACTACAACTACGAGCAGTACTTC. This chain links TRBV6-6 with TRBJ2-7, with TRBD2 matching 7 bases. The CDR3 is made up of 13 amino acids. Looked up from germline, CDR1 is MNHNY and CDR2 is SVGAGI (reference sequence). J lost 3 bases, V lost 6 bases, and 5 bases had no gene match.

This CDR3 reads CASSHDQPQHF. The CDR3 DNA reads TGTGCCAGCAGCCACGATCAGCCCCAGCATTTT. V usage is TRBV14 and J usage is TRBJ1-5; D is uncertain. V lost 3 bases and J 5 bases, leaving 2 bases between the germline ends. Germline CDR1 is SGHDN and CDR2 is FVKESK. The CDR3 covers 11 residues.

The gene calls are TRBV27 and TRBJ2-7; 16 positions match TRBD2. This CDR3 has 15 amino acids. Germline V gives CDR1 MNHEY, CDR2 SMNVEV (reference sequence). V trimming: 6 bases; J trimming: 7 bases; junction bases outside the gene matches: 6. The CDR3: CASSRGTSGRGEQYF. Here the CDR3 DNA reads TGTGCCAGCAGCCGTGGGACTAGCGGGAGGGGGGAGCAGTACTTC.

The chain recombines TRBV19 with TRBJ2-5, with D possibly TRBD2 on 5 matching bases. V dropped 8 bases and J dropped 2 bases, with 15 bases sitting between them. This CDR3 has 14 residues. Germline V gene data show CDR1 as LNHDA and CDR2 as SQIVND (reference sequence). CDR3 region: CASGHRTQQETQYF. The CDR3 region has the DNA TGTGCCAGTGGCCATCGGACTCAACAAGAGACCCAGTACTTC.

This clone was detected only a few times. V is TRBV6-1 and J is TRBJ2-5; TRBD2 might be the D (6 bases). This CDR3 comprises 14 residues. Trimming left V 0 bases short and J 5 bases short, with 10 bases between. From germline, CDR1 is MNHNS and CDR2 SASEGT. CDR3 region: CASSEAGGWETQYF. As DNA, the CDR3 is TGTGCCAGCAGTGAAGCGGGGGGTTGGGAGACCCAGTACTTC.

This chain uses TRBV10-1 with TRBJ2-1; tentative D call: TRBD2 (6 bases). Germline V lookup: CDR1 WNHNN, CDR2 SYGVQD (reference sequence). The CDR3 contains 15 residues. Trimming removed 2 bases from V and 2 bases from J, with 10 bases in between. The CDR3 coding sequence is TGCGCCAGCAGTGAGACGGGAGCCGCCTACAATGAGCAGTTCTTC. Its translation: CASSETGAAYNEQFF.